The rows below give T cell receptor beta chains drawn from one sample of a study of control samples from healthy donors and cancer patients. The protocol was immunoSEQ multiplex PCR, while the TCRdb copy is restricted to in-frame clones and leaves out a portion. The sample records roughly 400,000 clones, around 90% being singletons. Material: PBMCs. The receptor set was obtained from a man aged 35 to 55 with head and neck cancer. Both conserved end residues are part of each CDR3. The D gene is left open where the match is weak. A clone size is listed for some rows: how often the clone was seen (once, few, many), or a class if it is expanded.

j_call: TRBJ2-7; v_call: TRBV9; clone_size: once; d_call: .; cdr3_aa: CASSAGQTLYEQYF; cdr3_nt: TGTGCCAGCAGCGCGGGGCAAACCCTCTACGAGCAGTACTTC
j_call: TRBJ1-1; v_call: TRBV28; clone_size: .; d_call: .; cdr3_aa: CASSFVRATTMNTEAFF; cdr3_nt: TGTGCCAGCAGTTTCGTCCGGGCCACAACCATGAACACTGAAGCTTTCTTT
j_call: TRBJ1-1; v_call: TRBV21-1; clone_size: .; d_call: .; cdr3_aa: CASSKANPGQGAARPEAFF; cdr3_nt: TGTGCCAGCAGCAAAGCCAACCCGGGACAGGGGGCAGCGAGGCCTGAAGCTTTCTTT
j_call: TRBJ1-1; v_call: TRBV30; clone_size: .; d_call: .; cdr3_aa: CAGGGQQNTEAFF; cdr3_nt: TGTGCCGGAGGAGGACAGCAGAACACTGAAGCTTTCTTT
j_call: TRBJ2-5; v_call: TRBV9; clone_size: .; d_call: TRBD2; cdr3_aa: CASSTRLAGVETQYF; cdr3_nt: TGTGCCAGCAGCACCCGACTAGCGGGGGTAGAGACCCAGTACTTC
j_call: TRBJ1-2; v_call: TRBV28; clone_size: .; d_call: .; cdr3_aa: CASSPDRIFYGYTF; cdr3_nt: TGTGCCAGCAGTCCCGACAGGATTTTCTATGGCTACACCTTC
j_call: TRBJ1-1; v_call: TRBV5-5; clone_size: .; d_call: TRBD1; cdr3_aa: CASSSLRTGTEAFF; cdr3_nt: TGTGCCAGCAGCTCACTCAGGACAGGGACTGAAGCTTTCTTT
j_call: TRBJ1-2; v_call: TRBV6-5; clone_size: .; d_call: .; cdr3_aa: CASSPGARNGGYTF; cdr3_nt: TGTGCCAGCAGTCCCGGGGCCAGAAATGGTGGCTACACCTTC
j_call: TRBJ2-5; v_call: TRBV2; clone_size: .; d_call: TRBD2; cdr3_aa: CASSEAAGGLQETQYF; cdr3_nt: TGTGCCAGCAGTGAAGCGGCGGGGGGGCTCCAAGAGACCCAGTACTTC
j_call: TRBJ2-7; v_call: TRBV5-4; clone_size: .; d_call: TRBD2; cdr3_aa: CASSEGLPFLHF; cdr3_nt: TGTGCCAGCAGCGAGGGACTACCCTTTTTGCACTTC
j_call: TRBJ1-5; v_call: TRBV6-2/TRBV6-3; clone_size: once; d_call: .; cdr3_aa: CASSYSRGWAEAGNQPQHF; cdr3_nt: TGTGCCAGCAGTTACTCCAGGGGCTGGGCGGAGGCTGGAAATCAGCCCCAGCATTTT
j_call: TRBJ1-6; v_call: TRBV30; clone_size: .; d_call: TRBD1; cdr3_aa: CAWSTGTGNSPLHF; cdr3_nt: TGTGCCTGGAGTACCGGGACAGGGAATTCACCCCTCCACTTT
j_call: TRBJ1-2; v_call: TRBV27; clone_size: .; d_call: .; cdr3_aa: CASSIYGRGGYTF; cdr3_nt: TGTGCCAGCAGTATTTATGGACGAGGTGGCTACACCTTC
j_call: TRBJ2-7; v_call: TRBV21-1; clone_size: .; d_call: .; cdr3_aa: CASTTDSYEQYF; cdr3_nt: TGTGCCAGCACCACGGATTCCTACGAGCAGTACTTC
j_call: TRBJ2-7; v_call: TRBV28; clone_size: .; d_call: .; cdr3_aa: CASTLQGREQYF; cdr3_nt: TGTGCCAGCACCCTACAGGGTCGTGAGCAGTACTTC
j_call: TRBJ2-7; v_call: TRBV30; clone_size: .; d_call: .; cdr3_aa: CAWSVQVRPEQYF; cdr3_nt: TGTGCCTGGAGTGTACAGGTTAGACCGGAGCAGTACTTC
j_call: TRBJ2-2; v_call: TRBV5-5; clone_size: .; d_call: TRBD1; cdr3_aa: CASSFSERTGNPGELFF; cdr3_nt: TGTGCCAGCAGCTTTTCTGAACGGACAGGAAATCCCGGGGAGCTGTTTTTT
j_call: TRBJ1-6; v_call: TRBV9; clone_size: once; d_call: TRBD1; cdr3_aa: CASSVATESGTDNSPLHF; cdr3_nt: TGTGCCAGCAGCGTAGCTACGGAGTCGGGGACAGATAATTCACCCCTCCACTTT
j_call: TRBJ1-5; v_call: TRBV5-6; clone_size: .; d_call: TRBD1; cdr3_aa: CASSPRGYNQPQHF; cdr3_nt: TGTGCCAGCAGCCCCAGGGGGTACAATCAGCCCCAGCATTTT
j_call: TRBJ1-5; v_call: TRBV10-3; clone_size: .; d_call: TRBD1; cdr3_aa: CAIRGSNRGPQHF; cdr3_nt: TGTGCCATCAGAGGGAGCAACAGGGGGCCCCAGCATTTT
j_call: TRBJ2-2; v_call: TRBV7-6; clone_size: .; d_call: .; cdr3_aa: CASSLGPPSPKDTGELFF; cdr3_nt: TGTGCCAGCAGCTTAGGCCCCCCTAGCCCCAAGGACACCGGGGAGCTGTTTTTT
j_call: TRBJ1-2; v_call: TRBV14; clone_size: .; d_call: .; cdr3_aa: CASSQDWVGTSGYTF; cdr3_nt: TGTGCCAGCAGCCAAGATTGGGTTGGGACGAGTGGCTACACCTTC
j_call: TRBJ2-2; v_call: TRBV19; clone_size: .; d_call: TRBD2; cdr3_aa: CASGEGRAYTGELFF; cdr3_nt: TGTGCCAGCGGTGAGGGGAGGGCCTACACCGGGGAGCTGTTTTTT
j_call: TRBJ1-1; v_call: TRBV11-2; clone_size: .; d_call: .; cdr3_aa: CASSLARTVEAFF; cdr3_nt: TGTGCCAGCAGCTTAGCCCGGACGGTTGAAGCTTTCTTT
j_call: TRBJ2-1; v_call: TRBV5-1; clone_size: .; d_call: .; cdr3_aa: CASSLVPVDEQFF; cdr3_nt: TGCGCCAGCAGCTTGGTACCAGTTGATGAGCAGTTCTTC
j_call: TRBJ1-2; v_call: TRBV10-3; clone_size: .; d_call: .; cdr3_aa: CAISAAGADYGYTF; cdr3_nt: TGTGCCATCAGTGCCGCAGGGGCTGACTATGGCTACACCTTC
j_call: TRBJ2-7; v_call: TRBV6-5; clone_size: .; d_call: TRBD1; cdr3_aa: CASSYSTGTGGYEQYF; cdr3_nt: TGTGCCAGCAGTTACTCAACCGGGACAGGGGGCTACGAGCAGTACTTC
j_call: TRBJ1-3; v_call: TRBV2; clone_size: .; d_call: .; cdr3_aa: CASRMNARGNTIYF; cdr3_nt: TGTGCCAGCCGCATGAACGCTCGGGGAAACACCATATATTTT
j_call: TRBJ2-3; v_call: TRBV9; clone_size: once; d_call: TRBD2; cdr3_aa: CASSVAGTSGSDTQYF; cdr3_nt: TGTGCCAGCAGCGTAGCCGGGACTAGCGGGTCAGATACGCAGTATTTT
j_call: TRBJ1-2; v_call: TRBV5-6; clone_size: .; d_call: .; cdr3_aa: CASSLFQGWNYGYTF; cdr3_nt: TGTGCCAGCAGCTTGTTTCAGGGATGGAACTATGGCTACACCTTC
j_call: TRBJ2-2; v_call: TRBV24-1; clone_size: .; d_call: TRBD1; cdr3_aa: CATATGANTGELFF; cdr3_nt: TGTGCCACCGCCACAGGGGCGAACACCGGGGAGCTGTTTTTT
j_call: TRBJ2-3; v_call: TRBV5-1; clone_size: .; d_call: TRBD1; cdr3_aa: CASSLAGQGADTQYF; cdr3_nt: TGCGCCAGCAGCTTGGCCGGGCAGGGGGCAGATACGCAGTATTTT
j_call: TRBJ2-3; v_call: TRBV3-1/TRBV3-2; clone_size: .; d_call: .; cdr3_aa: CASSQGSSTDTQYF; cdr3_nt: TGTGCCAGCAGCCAAGGGAGCAGCACAGATACGCAGTATTTT
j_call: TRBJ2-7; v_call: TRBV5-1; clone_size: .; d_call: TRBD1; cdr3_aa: CASRETGGLINEQYF; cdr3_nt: TGCGCCAGTAGAGAAACAGGGGGCTTGATAAACGAGCAGTACTTC
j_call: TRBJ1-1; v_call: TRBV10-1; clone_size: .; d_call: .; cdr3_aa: CASSETAGRSEAFF; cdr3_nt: TGCGCCAGCAGTGAGACGGCAGGGCGATCTGAAGCTTTCTTT
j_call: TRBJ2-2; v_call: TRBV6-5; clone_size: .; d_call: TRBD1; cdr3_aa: CASSWDREHTGELFF; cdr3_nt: TGTGCCAGCAGTTGGGACAGGGAACACACCGGGGAGCTGTTTTTT
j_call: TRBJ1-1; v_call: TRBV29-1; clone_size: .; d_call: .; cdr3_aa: CSVETRMNTEAFF; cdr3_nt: TGCAGCGTTGAGACTAGAATGAACACTGAAGCTTTCTTT
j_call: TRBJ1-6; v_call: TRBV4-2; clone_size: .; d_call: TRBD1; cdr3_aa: CASSQAQQGKGSPLHF; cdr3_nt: TGTGCCAGCAGCCAAGCACAACAGGGGAAAGGATCACCCCTCCACTTT
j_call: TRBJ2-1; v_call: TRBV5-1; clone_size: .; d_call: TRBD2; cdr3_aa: CASSLELAGGPNEQFF; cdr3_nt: TGCGCCAGCAGCTTGGAACTAGCGGGAGGGCCCAATGAGCAGTTCTTC
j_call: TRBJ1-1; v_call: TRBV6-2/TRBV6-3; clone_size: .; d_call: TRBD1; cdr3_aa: CASSYPGQGNTEAFF; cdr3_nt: TGTGCCAGCAGTTACCCGGGACAGGGGAACACTGAAGCTTTCTTT
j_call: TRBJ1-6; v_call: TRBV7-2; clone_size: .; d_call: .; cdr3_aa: CASSLGGVSYNSPLHF; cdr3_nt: TGTGCCAGCAGCTTAGGAGGGGTCTCCTATAATTCACCCCTCCACTTT
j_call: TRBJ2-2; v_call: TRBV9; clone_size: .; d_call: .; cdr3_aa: CASSVHQGYAGELFF; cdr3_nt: TGTGCCAGCAGCGTACATCAGGGATACGCCGGGGAGCTGTTTTTT
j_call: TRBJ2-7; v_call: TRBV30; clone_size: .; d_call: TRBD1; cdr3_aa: CAWSTGTGNNEQYF; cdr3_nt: TGTGCCTGGAGCACCGGGACAGGGAATAACGAGCAGTACTTC
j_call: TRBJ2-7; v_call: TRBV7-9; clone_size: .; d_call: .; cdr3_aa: CASSTWESSYEQYF; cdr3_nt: TGTGCCAGCAGCACCTGGGAGAGCTCCTACGAGCAGTACTTC
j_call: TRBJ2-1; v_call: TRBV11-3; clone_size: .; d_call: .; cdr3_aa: CASSGRSSEQFF; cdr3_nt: TGTGCCAGCAGCGGTCGTTCGAGTGAGCAGTTCTTC
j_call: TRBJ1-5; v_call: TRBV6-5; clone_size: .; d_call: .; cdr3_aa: CASSQWSYQPQHF; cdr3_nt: TGTGCCAGCAGCCAGTGGTCATACCAGCCCCAGCATTTT
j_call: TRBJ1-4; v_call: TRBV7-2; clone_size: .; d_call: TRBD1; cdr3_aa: CASSLGGADEKLFF; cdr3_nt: TGTGCCAGCAGCCTAGGGGGCGCGGATGAAAAACTGTTTTTT
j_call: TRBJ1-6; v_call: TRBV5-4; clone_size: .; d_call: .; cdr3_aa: CASSLDGPRNSPLHF; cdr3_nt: TGTGCCAGCAGCTTGGACGGACCGAGAAATTCACCCCTCCACTTT
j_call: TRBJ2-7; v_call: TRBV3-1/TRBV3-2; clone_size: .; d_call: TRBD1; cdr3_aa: CASSQGDRAYEQYF; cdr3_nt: TGTGCCAGCAGCCAAGGAGACAGGGCCTACGAGCAGTACTTC
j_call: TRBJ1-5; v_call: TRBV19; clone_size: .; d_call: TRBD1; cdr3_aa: CASKLQGASNQPQHF; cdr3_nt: TGTGCCAGTAAGCTCCAGGGGGCGAGCAATCAGCCCCAGCATTTT
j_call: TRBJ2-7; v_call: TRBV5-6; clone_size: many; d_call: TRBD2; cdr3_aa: CASSWRTSGTLSYEQYF; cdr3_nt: TGTGCCAGCAGCTGGAGGACTAGCGGGACCCTCTCCTACGAGCAGTACTTC
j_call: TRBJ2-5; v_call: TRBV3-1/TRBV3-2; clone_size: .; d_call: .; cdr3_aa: CASRTRVGGEETQYF; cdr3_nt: TGTGCCAGCCGCACAAGGGTTGGGGGCGAAGAGACCCAGTACTTC
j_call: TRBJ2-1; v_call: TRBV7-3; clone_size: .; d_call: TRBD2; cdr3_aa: CASSVAAASGWGEQFF; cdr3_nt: TGTGCCAGCAGCGTGGCGGCGGCTAGCGGATGGGGTGAGCAGTTCTTC
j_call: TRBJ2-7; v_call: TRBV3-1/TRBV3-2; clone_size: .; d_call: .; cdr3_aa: CASSHRSEQYF; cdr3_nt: TGTGCCAGCAGCCACCGGTCCGAGCAGTACTTC
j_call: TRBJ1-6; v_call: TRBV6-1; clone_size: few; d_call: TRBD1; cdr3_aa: CASSARGTAYNSPLHF; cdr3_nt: TGTGCCAGCAGTGCTAGAGGGACAGCTTATAATTCACCCCTCCACTTT